This T cell receptor (beta chain) was sequenced for a study of cytomegalovirus exposure and HLA in healthy donors. Vbeta (60) and Jbeta (13) primers were used in the PCR. Here immunoSEQ multiplex PCR was the method, and the copy in TCRdb shows in-frame clones only, minus some. The sample has roughly 120,000 clones, around four fifths seen once. The sequence was collected from a woman aged 55-69 years in good health and CMV-seropositive. Sequencing input: PBMCs.

This CDR3 is CASSPPAGELFF. As DNA, the CDR3 is TGTGCCAGCAGCCCTCCGGCCGGGGAGCTGTTTTTT. This sequence joins TRBV4-2 and TRBJ2-2; no firm D call. Deletions cut 4 bases from V and 6 bases from J, with 6 bases between. CDR1 is LGHNA, CDR2 YNFKEQ, per germline. This CDR3 is 12 amino acids long.